This T cell receptor (beta chain) was identified during a study of blood T cell repertoires in COVID-19. The V gene end was trimmed by 8 bases and the J gene end by 0 bases; junction bases not matched to a gene: 3. CDR3 length: 13 amino acids. Per the germline V gene, CDR1 is LGHDT and CDR2 is YNNKEL (reference sequence). Data came from immunoSEQ multiplex PCR; TCRdb stores just in-frame clones and leaves some out. The sample lists over 80,000 clones, more than 75% occurring once. The source of this sequence is a man aged 50-59 years with acute or convalescent COVID-19. Sequencing used peripheral blood. The chain has TRBV3-1 (or the pseudogene TRBV3-2) and TRBJ2-7; 8 bases line up with TRBD2. The CDR3 protein is CASHSGDSYEQYF. CDR3 sequence (DNA): TGTGCCAGCCATAGCGGGGACTCCTACGAGCAGTACTTC.